These T cell receptor beta chains were read from a single sample in a study of blood T cell repertoires in COVID-19. TCRdb keeps only in-frame clones here, not all; method: immunoSEQ multiplex PCR. The sample records 450,000 or so clones, around 90% being singletons. Material: peripheral blood. The receptor set was obtained from a man aged 18-30 years with COVID-19, enrolled during active disease. CDR3s include the opening cysteine and the closing phenylalanine or tryptophan. D genes are given only for firm matches. Where a row states a size, it is once, few, many or the class of an expanded clone; other rows omit it.

d_gene	abundance	v_gene	len	j_gene	CDR3nt	CDR3aa
NA	once	TRBV6-5	15	TRBJ1-4	TGTGCCAGCAGCCCCCGGCAGGGGACGGGGGAAAAACTGTTTTTT	CASSPRQGTGEKLFF
NA	NA	TRBV7-9	14	TRBJ1-2	TGTGCCAGCAGCTTAGCGAGGGATAACTATGGCTACACCTTC	CASSLARDNYGYTF
NA	NA	TRBV9	13	TRBJ2-1	TGTGCCAGCAGTATAAACAGCGGCAATGAGCAGTTCTTC	CASSINSGNEQFF
NA	NA	TRBV18	18	TRBJ2-2	TGTGCCAGCTCACCAAAGTTTTACGGGGACACCCATACCGGGGAGCTGTTTTTT	CASSPKFYGDTHTGELFF
NA	NA	TRBV24-1	13	TRBJ2-3	TGTGCCACCAGACCCAGGGGTTCAGATACGCAGTATTTT	CATRPRGSDTQYF
NA	NA	TRBV19	15	TRBJ2-4	TGTGCCAGTAATACACAGGGTTCAGCCAAAAACATTCAGTACTTC	CASNTQGSAKNIQYF
TRBD1	once	TRBV11-3	14	TRBJ1-2	TGTGCCAGCAGCGGAAGGGACAGGATCTATGGCTACACCTTC	CASSGRDRIYGYTF
TRBD1	NA	TRBV27	16	TRBJ1-4	TGTGCCAGCAGTTCCAACAGGGGTGCAACTAATGAAAAACTGTTTTTT	CASSSNRGATNEKLFF
NA	NA	TRBV30	13	TRBJ2-7	TGTGCCTGGAGTTCCACGGGAGCCTCCGAGCAGTACTTC	CAWSSTGASEQYF
NA	NA	TRBV11-1	14	TRBJ1-1	TGTGCCAGCAGTTTGTGGGGGCGAGACACTGAAGCTTTCTTT	CASSLWGRDTEAFF
NA	NA	TRBV7-3	12	TRBJ2-3	TGTGCCAGCAGCGCGCAGGGGGATACGCAGTATTTT	CASSAQGDTQYF
NA	NA	TRBV19	14	TRBJ1-1	TGTGCCAGTAGTAACCCTGGAGGGAGTCCTGAAGCTTTCTTT	CASSNPGGSPEAFF
TRBD2	NA	TRBV9	16	TRBJ2-2	TGTGCCAGCAGCTCCCTAGCGGGAGCGAGCACCGGGGAGCTGTTTTTT	CASSSLAGASTGELFF
NA	NA	TRBV2	15	TRBJ2-7	TGTGCCAGCAGTGAATCTCCTCAGGGGAGCTACGAGCAGTACTTC	CASSESPQGSYEQYF
TRBD1	NA	TRBV7-3	13	TRBJ1-1	TGTGCCAGCAGCTCGACAGGGTACACTGAAGCTTTCTTT	CASSSTGYTEAFF
TRBD1	NA	TRBV6-5	13	TRBJ1-2	TGTGCCAGCAGTCCCGGACAGGTCGTGGGCTACACCTTC	CASSPGQVVGYTF
NA	NA	TRBV28	15	TRBJ2-7	TGTGCCAGCAGTCTCCTCCAGCGGACGCGGGGCGAGCAGTACTTC	CASSLLQRTRGEQYF
TRBD1	once	TRBV19	15	TRBJ1-5	TGTGCCAGTAGCTCTCGACAGGGGGCCGGTCAGCCCCAGCATTTT	CASSSRQGAGQPQHF
TRBD1	NA	TRBV19	16	TRBJ2-2	TGTGCCAGTAGTACACAAGGGACAGGGAGTGCCGGGGAGCTGTTTTTT	CASSTQGTGSAGELFF
TRBD2	NA	TRBV7-9	14	TRBJ2-7	TGTGCCAGCAGCTTAGCGACGGGACTAGGCGAGCAGTACTTC	CASSLATGLGEQYF
NA	NA	TRBV5-8	14	TRBJ2-1	TGTGCCAGCAGCCGAGATCGGGTGAAGAATGAGCAGTTCTTC	CASSRDRVKNEQFF
NA	NA	TRBV27	13	TRBJ2-7	TGTGCCAGCAGTTTACACAAATCCTACGAGCAGTACTTC	CASSLHKSYEQYF